This T cell receptor (beta chain) stems from a study of cytomegalovirus exposure and HLA in healthy donors. From germline, CDR1 is MNHNY and CDR2 SVGAGI (reference sequence). The length of the CDR3 is 16 residues. Trimming took 0 bases from V and 2 from J, leaving 13 bases between them. Both 60 Vbeta primers and 13 Jbeta primers went into the PCR. TCRdb keeps only in-frame clones here, not all; method: immunoSEQ multiplex PCR. The profile shows about 180,000 clones, around three quarters of them singletons. The chain carries TRBV6-6 and TRBJ2-5; tentative D call: TRBD1 (5 bases). Sequencing used PBMCs. The sequence was obtained from a man in his forties in good health and CMV-seronegative. CDR3: CASSYSGSGYQETQYF. The CDR3 nucleotides read TGTGCCAGCAGTTACTCCGGGTCAGGGTATCAAGAGACCCAGTACTTC.